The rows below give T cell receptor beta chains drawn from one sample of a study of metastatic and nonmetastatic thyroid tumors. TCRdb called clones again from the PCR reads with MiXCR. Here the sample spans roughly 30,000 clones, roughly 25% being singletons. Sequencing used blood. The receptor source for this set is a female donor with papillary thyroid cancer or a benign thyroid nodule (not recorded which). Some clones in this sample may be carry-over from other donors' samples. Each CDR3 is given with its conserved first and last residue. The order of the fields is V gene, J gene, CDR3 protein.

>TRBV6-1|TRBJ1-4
CASCRGLVEKLFF
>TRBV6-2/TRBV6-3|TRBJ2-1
CASSYPDEQFF
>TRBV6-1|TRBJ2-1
CASSETGGGHNEQFF
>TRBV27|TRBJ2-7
CASSLQGATYEQYF
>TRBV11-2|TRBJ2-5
CASSLAGRGGETQYF
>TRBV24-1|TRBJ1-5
CAPGGGTGQPQHF
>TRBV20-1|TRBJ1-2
CSASRGALVGGYTF
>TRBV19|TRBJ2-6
CATREGANVLTF
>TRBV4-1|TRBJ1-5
CASSQEGRGLRQPQHF
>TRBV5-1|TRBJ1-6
CASSSLPSNSPLHF
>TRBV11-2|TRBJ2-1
CASSRGLPIVDNEQFF
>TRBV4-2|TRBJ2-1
CASSQDGQGNEQFF
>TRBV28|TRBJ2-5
CARNRTDSGSQETQYF
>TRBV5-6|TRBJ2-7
CASSLVGDEQYF
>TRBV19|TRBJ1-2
CASSIGTGDGYTF
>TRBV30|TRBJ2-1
CAWSRRLGNEQFF
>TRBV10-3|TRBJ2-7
CAISETGTGIYEQYF
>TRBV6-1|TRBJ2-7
CASSATLGHEQYF
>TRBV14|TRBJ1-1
CASSPLSAGTREAFF
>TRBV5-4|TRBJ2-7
CASSFSGRDYEQYF
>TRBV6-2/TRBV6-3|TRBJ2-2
CASSYGRASGLTAGELFF
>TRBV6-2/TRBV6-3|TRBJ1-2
CASRTTNGQGDYGYTF
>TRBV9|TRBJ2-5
CASSRRAADGETQYF
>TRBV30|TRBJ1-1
CAWSQDSGTEAFF
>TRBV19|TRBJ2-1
CASSVTGTIRLNEQFF
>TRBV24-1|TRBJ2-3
CATSDPGADTQYF
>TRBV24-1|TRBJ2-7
CATAQSGGNYEQYF
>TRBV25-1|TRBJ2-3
CASSLSAPATDTQYF
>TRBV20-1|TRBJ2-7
CSARGQNIDEQYF
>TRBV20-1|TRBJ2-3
CSARDLLWGPGTDTQYF
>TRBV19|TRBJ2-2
CAISRDKLFGELFF
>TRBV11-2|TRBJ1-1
CASSSQTLGTEAFF
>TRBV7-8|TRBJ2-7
CASISGQAYEQYF
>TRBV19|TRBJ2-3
CASRKQGADTQYF
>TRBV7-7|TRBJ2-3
CSSSPLGVSGDTQYF
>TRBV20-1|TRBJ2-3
CSARDGFTDTQYF
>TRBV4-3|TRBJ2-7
CASSQGYGSYEQYF
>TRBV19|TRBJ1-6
CASSIGGQGAPLHF
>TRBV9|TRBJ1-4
CASSRMIATNEKLFF
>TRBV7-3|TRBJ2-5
CASSPGFQETQYF
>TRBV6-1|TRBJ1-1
CASSTGQYTEAFF
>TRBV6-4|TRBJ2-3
CASSEAGTSGTDTQYF
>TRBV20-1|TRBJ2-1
CSARDPAGGRPNEQFF
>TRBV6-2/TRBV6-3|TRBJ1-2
CASNLDTGYGYTF
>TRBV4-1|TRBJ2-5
CASSQDRLQETQYF
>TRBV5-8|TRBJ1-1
CASQGRIEAFF
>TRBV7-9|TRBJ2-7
CASSLTTGKDEQYF
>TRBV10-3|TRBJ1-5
CATVTWDSNQPQHF
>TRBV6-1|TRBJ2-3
CASGYPTDTQYF
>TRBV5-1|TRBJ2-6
CASSRDMPSGANVLTF
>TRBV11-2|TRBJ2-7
CASSRASYSGTPYEQYF
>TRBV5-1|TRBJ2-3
CASSPLLGGSAAFEDTQYF
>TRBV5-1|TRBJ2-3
CASSLDRAVDTQYF
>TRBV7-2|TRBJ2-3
CASSLASVTDTQYF
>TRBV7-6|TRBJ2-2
CASRATGNTGELFF
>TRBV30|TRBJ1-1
CAWSVSGPNTEAFF
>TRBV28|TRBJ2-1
CASSLGLAGGRGWDNEQFF
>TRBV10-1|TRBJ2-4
CASSEEDGKNIQYF
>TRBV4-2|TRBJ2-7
CASSPGLADYEQYF
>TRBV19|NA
CASSIHPIGRRGRGTYNEQFF